This T cell receptor (beta chain) appears in the sequencing data of a study of Graves' ophthalmopathy and Graves' hyperthyroidism. The CDR3 sequence is 13 residues long. V lost 2 bases and J lost 2, with 7 bases in between. CDR1 LNHDA and CDR2 SQIVND come from the germline V gene (reference sequence). Among the exclusions were patients with other autoimmune diseases, uncontrolled infections, pregnancy or lactation. Comment on this clonotype: The antigen is unknown.

The study's findings and limits: Blood samples also showed most expanded thyroid clonotypes exceeding 0.001 frequency.

Using RNA transcripts, the TCR beta CDR3 regions were amplified. HTBI-primed RT-PCR formed the first round, and a multiplex PCR formed the second. A single record per CDR3 protein comes from TCRdb applying MiXCR to the multiplex PCR reads. This table holds about 240,000 distinct CDR3 sequences, around 50% found once. The chain links TRBV19 to TRBJ2-7; no definite D call. The clonotype originates from an adult man with Graves' ophthalmopathy. Sample: peripheral blood. CDR3 bases: TGTGCCAGTAGTATACAACCAACCTACGAGCAGTACTTC. Its translation is CASSIQPTYEQYF.